The rows below give T cell receptor beta chains drawn from one sample of a study of cytomegalovirus exposure and HLA in healthy donors. The data were produced by immunoSEQ multiplex PCR, yet TCRdb's version contains in-frame clones alone and is incomplete. Found here are about 180,000 clones, over 65% of them singletons; the top ten hold approximately 2.5%. What was sequenced was PBMCs. These receptors all stem from a man between 60 and 70 years old in good health and CMV-seronegative. The CDR3 runs from the conserved cysteine through the conserved F or W. D genes are given only for firm matches. Some rows have no size entry. The others give once, few or many, or a class for an expanded clone.

>-|TRBJ2-3|TRBV19|few
TGTGCCAGTAGTCTGGGGGCACACACAGATACGCAGTATTTT
CASSLGAHTDTQYF
>-|TRBJ1-2|TRBV9|-
TGTGCCAGCAGCGTAGACAGGTCCGGCGGCTACACCTTC
CASSVDRSGGYTF
>-|TRBJ1-3|TRBV10-2|-
TGCGCCAGCAGTGACACTGTCAACTCTGGAAACACCATATATTTT
CASSDTVNSGNTIYF
>TRBD2|TRBJ2-7|TRBV5-4|-
TGTGCCAGCAACCCAGGGGGTAGCGGGAGCGTTTCGGGAGAGCAGTACTTC
CASNPGGSGSVSGEQYF
>TRBD1|TRBJ1-1|TRBV6-6|-
TGTGCCAGCAGTCTTGGACAGGGGGAGGATGAAGCTTTCTTT
CASSLGQGEDEAFF
>TRBD1|TRBJ1-2|TRBV27|-
TGTGCCAGCAGTCCCGCCGGGACAGGGATCTATGGCTACACCTTC
CASSPAGTGIYGYTF
>TRBD2|TRBJ2-1|TRBV19|-
TGTGCCAGTAAAGGACTAGCGGGAGTTTCCAATGAGCAGTTCTTC
CASKGLAGVSNEQFF
>TRBD2|TRBJ2-7|TRBV5-1|-
TGCGCCAGCAGCTCAGGACTAGCGGGGAACTACGAGCAGTACTTC
CASSSGLAGNYEQYF
>TRBD1|TRBJ1-4|TRBV4-3|-
TGCGCCAGCAGCCAAGATAGGGACAGGGGGCGGGAAAAACTGTTTTTT
CASSQDRDRGREKLFF
>TRBD2|TRBJ2-1|TRBV11-2|few
TGTGCCAGCAGCTCTACTAGCGGGAGACGGTACAATGAGCAGTTCTTC
CASSSTSGRRYNEQFF
>-|TRBJ1-2|TRBV5-1|-
TGCGCCAGCAGCTTGGACCCGACAGTTTCCTATGGCTACCCCTTC
CASSLDPTVSYGYPF
>TRBD2|TRBJ2-7|TRBV6-1|-
TGTGCCATTTCGCCCTTTGGGGAGGGCTACGAGCAGTACTTC
CAISPFGEGYEQYF
>-|TRBJ1-1|TRBV19|once
TGTGCCAGTAGGATCCTAATGAACACTGAAGCTTTCTTT
CASRILMNTEAFF
>TRBD2|TRBJ2-3|TRBV6-6|-
TGTGCCAGCAGTTCGAGCGGGAGGGCAACAGATACGCAGTATTTT
CASSSSGRATDTQYF
>-|TRBJ2-2|TRBV19|few
TGTGCCAGTAGTTTCTTCCCCCTAGGGGCAGGCCCGAACACCGGGGAGCTGTTTTTT
CASSFFPLGAGPNTGELFF
>TRBD2|TRBJ2-7|TRBV4-2|-
TGTGCCAGCAGCGCCCGACTAGCGAACTACGAGCAGTACTTC
CASSARLANYEQYF
>TRBD2|TRBJ2-1|TRBV2|once
TGTGCCAGCAGTTACCTAGCGGGAATCAATGAGCAGTTCTTC
CASSYLAGINEQFF
>-|TRBJ1-2|TRBV5-1|once
TGCGCCAGCAGCTTGGTAGCAGGGGCGATTGATGGCTACACCTTC
CASSLVAGAIDGYTF
>-|TRBJ1-4|TRBV5-1|-
TGCGCCAGCAGCTTGGGAGGCCCCCAAGAAAAACTGTTTTTT
CASSLGGPQEKLFF
>-|TRBJ1-5|TRBV4-1|-
TGCGCCAGCAGCCAAGTAGCAGGGTATCAGCCCCAGCATTTT
CASSQVAGYQPQHF
>-|TRBJ2-1|TRBV27|-
TGTGCCAGCAGTTTGGGGCACGGGACACCCCCCTACAATGAGCAGTTCTTC
CASSLGHGTPPYNEQFF
>TRBD1|TRBJ1-4|TRBV29-1|-
TGCAGCGTTGGGGACAGCATTGCAACTAATGAAAAACTGTTTTTT
CSVGDSIATNEKLFF
>-|TRBJ2-6|TRBV10-3|-
TGTGCCATCAGTGGGGCCCGTGCTGGGGCCAACGTCCTGACTTTC
CAISGARAGANVLTF
>-|TRBJ2-5|TRBV27|-
TGTGCCAGCAGCCTAACTCGGACAGAAGAGACCCAGTACTTC
CASSLTRTEETQYF
>TRBD2|TRBJ2-3|TRBV10-3|-
TGTGCCATCAGGAGACTAGCGGCGGGCACAGATACGCAGTATTTT
CAIRRLAAGTDTQYF
>TRBD1|TRBJ1-1|TRBV5-1|-
TGCGCCAGCAGCTTGGAGCAGGGGGCGGCGGGGAACACTGAAGCTTTCTTT
CASSLEQGAAGNTEAFF
>TRBD2|TRBJ2-7|TRBV28|-
TGTGCCAGCAGTTTAAAACTAGCGGGGGGAATTACCTACGAGCAGTACTTC
CASSLKLAGGITYEQYF
>TRBD2|TRBJ2-1|TRBV28|once
TGTGCCAGCAGTTTATCATTGTTAGCGGGGTATGAGCAGTTCTTC
CASSLSLLAGYEQFF
>TRBD2|TRBJ2-7|TRBV30|-
TGTGCACTGGCAAAGGTAGCGGGAGATCTCCACTCCTACGAGCAGTACTTC
CALAKVAGDLHSYEQYF
>TRBD1|TRBJ1-2|TRBV7-3|few
TGTGCCAGCAGCTCGGACAGGGGCTATGGCTACACCTTC
CASSSDRGYGYTF
>TRBD2|TRBJ2-3|TRBV6-1|-
TGTGCCAGCAGTGGGACTAGCGCTTTACCTTCCACTAGCACAGATACGCAGTATTTT
CASSGTSALPSTSTDTQYF
>TRBD2|TRBJ2-1|TRBV11-3|-
TGTGCCAGCAGCTTAGGAGTAGCGGGAGCCTACAATGAGCAGTTCTTC
CASSLGVAGAYNEQFF
>-|TRBJ1-4|TRBV9|-
TGTGCCAGCAGCGTAGGGCCATACGGGGGGGCGCGGAATGAAAAACTGTTTTTT
CASSVGPYGGARNEKLFF
>TRBD1|TRBJ2-7|TRBV7-6|-
TGTGCCAGCAGCAAGGGACAGGGGATATACGAGCAGTACTTC
CASSKGQGIYEQYF
>-|TRBJ2-5|TRBV7-2|-
TGTGCCAGCAGCTTAGGTCGGGAGACCCAGTACTTC
CASSLGRETQYF
>TRBD1|TRBJ1-5|TRBV6-1|-
TGTGCCAGCAGGGAGACAGGGAATAATCAGCCCCAGCATTTT
CASRETGNNQPQHF
>-|TRBJ2-2|TRBV12-1|few
TGTGCCAGCAGCTTTGGGCCGGGACTAACGGTCGGGGAGCTGTTTTTT
CASSFGPGLTVGELFF
>-|TRBJ2-7|TRBV19|-
TGTGCCAGTAGCTCAGGACATGGGGGCGGCGAGCAGTACTTC
CASSSGHGGGEQYF
>-|TRBJ1-1|TRBV7-9|-
TGTGCCAGCAGCTCCCTTTCGGGTGCGAACACTGAAGCTTTCTTT
CASSSLSGANTEAFF
>TRBD2|TRBJ2-3|TRBV18|-
TGTGCCAGCTCATTCCTCCCGGGACTACGGACAGATACGCAGTATTTT
CASSFLPGLRTDTQYF
>TRBD1|TRBJ1-1|TRBV5-1|-
TGCGCCAGCAGCTTGGGGCAGGGGGGCACTGAAGCTTTCTTT
CASSLGQGGTEAFF